The source of this T cell receptor beta chain is a study of beta chain features in type 1 diabetes. This clone occurred a few times. The antigen is undetermined. General study points: A pattern of fewer insertions and more deletions at VDJ junctions was seen in type 1 diabetes patients. Moderate yet significant TCRB CDR3 shortening was seen in Type 1 diabetes patients in all four CD4+ subsets.

The isolated RNA, all of it, was reverse transcribed, so expressed TCRB transcripts were what got sequenced. This table comes from immunoSEQ multiplex PCR, and its TCRdb copy is limited to in-frame clones, with some not included. The sample includes some 330,000 clones, 10% to 15% of them seen just once. CDR3 size: 13 residues. Between the trimmed V and J ends, which lost 2 bases and 7 bases, there was a span of 9 bases. The germline gives CDR1 MNHEY, CDR2 SVGAGI. The sample was naive CD4+ T cells from blood. V usage is TRBV6-5 and J usage is TRBJ2-1; maybe TRBD2 (5 bases). The TCR sequence derives from a woman between 18 and 29 years old with type 1 diabetes. The CDR3 is CASSYLSGNEQFF. The CDR3 bases are TGTGCCAGCAGTTACCTCTCGGGAAATGAGCAGTTCTTC.